Presented here are 21 T cell receptor beta chains from one specimen sequenced in a study of T cells in Graves' hyperthyroidism and ophthalmopathy. Amplification targeted TCR beta CDR3 regions from RNA transcripts. A set of HTBI primers served as the primers for a first-round RT-PCR of the TCR CDR3. TCRdb re-called the multiplex PCR reads with MiXCR, one entry per CDR3 protein. The sample has about 380,000 distinct CDR3 sequences, roughly 12% seen once. Sequenced input: blood. These receptor sequences come from a man aged 30 to 45 with Graves' hyperthyroidism that later progressed to Graves' ophthalmopathy.

The chain couples TRBV6-1 to TRBJ2-3; weak D call: TRBD1 (6 bases). CDR1 MNHNS and CDR2 SASEGT come from the germline V gene. V lost 6 bases and J lost 5, with 15 bases in between. The CDR3 spans 14 residues. This chain's CDR3 is CASSQGQLIDTQYF. CDR3 sequence (DNA): TGTGCCAGCAGCCAAGGACAGTTGATAGATACGCAGTATTTT.

This clonotype appeared many times. V usage is TRBV18 and J usage is TRBJ2-5; D is unresolved. Germline CDR1 KGHSH, CDR2 LQKENI. The CDR3 is 12 residues long. With 3 bases removed from V and 2 bases from J, the gap between germline ends came to 4 bases. The CDR3, as DNA: TGTGCCAGCTCACCGTCGCAAGAGACCCAGTACTTC. Protein sequence: CASSPSQETQYF.

This clonotype was detected many times. The V call is TRBV28, the J call TRBJ1-6, with TRBD1 identical over 7 bases. CDR1 is MDHEN, CDR2 SYDVKM, per germline. The CDR3 spans 17 residues. V lost 5 bases, J lost 2 bases, and 9 bases stayed unmatched. CDR3: CASSPTRQGTYNSPLHF. The DNA of the CDR3 is TGTGCCAGCAGTCCAACCCGACAGGGCACCTATAATTCACCCCTCCACTTT.

The V and J genes are TRBV7-9 and TRBJ2-7; D is tentatively TRBD1 or TRBD2 (6 bases each). This CDR3 contains 16 residues. V lost 1 base to trimming and J lost 1 base, with 14 bases between them. Germline V gene lookup returns CDR1 SEHNR and CDR2 FQNEAQ (reference sequence). The CDR3 region is CASSLGRGDRSYEQYF. DNA of the CDR3: TGTGCCAGCAGCTTAGGGAGGGGGGATCGATCCTACGAGCAGTACTTC. The complete variable domain, with remaining parts taken from reference TRBV7-9 and TRBJ2-7, reads DTGVSQNPRHKITKRGQNVTFRCDPISEHNRLYWYRQTLGQGPEFLTYFQNEAQLEKSRLLSDRFSAERPKGSFSTLEIQRTEQGDSAMYLCASSLGRGDRSYEQYFGPGTRLTVT.

The chain is built from TRBV29-1 and TRBJ2-7, with D uncertain. Germline CDR1 is SQVTM and CDR2 is ANQGSEA. Trimming took 3 bases from V and 3 from J, leaving 6 bases between them. This CDR3 spans 11 amino acids. The CDR3 reads CSVDRDYEQYF. The DNA of the CDR3 is TGCAGCGTTGATAGGGACTACGAGCAGTACTTC.

About this clonotype: This could be a read error, since a much larger clone is one nucleotide away. The chain combines TRBV20-1 with TRBJ1-2; maybe TRBD1 (6 bases). CDR3 size: 13 residues. V was pared by 7 bases and J by 10 bases, with 22 bases between. Germline V lookup: CDR1 DFQATT, CDR2 SNEGSKA (reference sequence). The CDR3 region is CSGLSGGLGAYTF. CDR3 DNA: TGCAGTGGCCTGTCGGGGGGCCTCGGTGCCTACACCTTC.

This clonotype was detected many times. V usage is TRBV20-1 and J usage is TRBJ2-7; D is undetermined. The germline V and J ends were trimmed by 3 bases and 2 bases, with 11 bases remaining between them. The CDR3 extends over 13 amino acids. In germline, CDR1 is DFQATT, CDR2 SNEGSKA (reference sequence). CDR3: CSARLRPPYEQYF. The CDR3 DNA reads TGCAGTGCTAGGTTACGGCCCCCCTACGAGCAGTACTTC.

This clonotype appeared many times. The V gene is TRBV30, the J gene TRBJ2-7, with D hard to call. V was pared by 4 bases and J by 6 bases, with 13 bases between. The CDR3 spans 12 residues. Germline V gene sequence: CDR1 GTSNPN, CDR2 SVGIG (reference sequence). For the CDR3, the DNA is TGTGCCTGGACAGAGCTAAAGGGCGAGCAGTACTTC. The encoded protein is CAWTELKGEQYF. Complete variable domain (other parts from reference TRBV30 and TRBJ2-7): SQTIHQWPATLVQPVGSPLSLECTVEGTSNPNLYWYRQAAGRGLQLLFYSVGIGQISSEVPQNLSASRPQDRQFILSSKKLLLSDSGFYLCAWTELKGEQYFGPGTRLTVT.

This clonotype came up many times. The chain carries TRBV11-3 and TRBJ2-1; TRBD2 matches 8 bases. V was clipped by 1 base and J by 2 bases; unmatched bases: 4. From germline, CDR1 is SGHNT and CDR2 YENEEA. This CDR3 contains 16 residues. The CDR3 DNA is TGTGCCAGCAGCTTAGTAGCGGGGAATCCCTACAATGAGCAGTTCTTC. It yields the protein CASSLVAGNPYNEQFF.

The sample holds many counts of this clonotype. Here the CDR3 reads CASSHNSYEQYF. In DNA form, the CDR3 reads TGTGCCAGCAGCCACAACTCCTACGAGCAGTACTTC. The V call is TRBV7-2, the J call TRBJ2-7; no firm D call. V lost 5 bases to trimming and J lost 0 bases, with 5 bases between them. CDR3 length: 12 residues. CDR1 SGHTA and CDR2 FQGNSA come from the germline V gene.

This clonotype showed up many times. V is TRBV28 and J is TRBJ1-5; the D gene is possibly TRBD1 (5 bases). The CDR3 covers 17 residues. V lost 1 base, J lost 2 bases, and 15 bases lay in between. Germline CDR1 and CDR2: MDHEN and SYDVKM. CDR3 protein: CASSLFWGRGGNQPQHF. The CDR3 nucleotides read TGTGCCAGCAGTTTATTTTGGGGGAGAGGAGGCAATCAGCCCCAGCATTTT.

The chain couples TRBV6-5 to TRBJ1-5, with TRBD1 as a possible D gene (6 bases). The germline V gene encodes CDR1 MNHEY and CDR2 SVGAGI. Trimming left V 2 bases short and J 3 bases short, with 11 bases between. This CDR3 spans 15 amino acids. The CDR3 protein is CASSYAGQPNQPQHF. The DNA of the CDR3 is TGTGCCAGCAGTTACGCTGGACAGCCCAATCAGCCCCAGCATTTT.

The J gene is TRBJ1-2, the V gene TRBV6-4; 9 nucleotides agree with TRBD1. Germline CDR1 and CDR2: MRHNA and SNTAGT. The CDR3 extends over 14 amino acids. V lost 3 bases, J lost 5 bases, and 4 bases stayed unmatched. CDR3 region: CASSEGQGRYGYTF. As DNA, the CDR3 is TGTGCCAGCAGTGAGGGACAGGGACGATATGGCTACACCTTC.

The sample holds many counts of this clonotype. This chain links TRBV27 with TRBJ2-7; 8 nucleotides line up with TRBD1. CDR3 length: 18 residues. The V gene's germline CDR1 is MNHEY and CDR2 SMNVEV (reference sequence). V trimming: 1 base; J trimming: 6 bases; junction bases outside the gene matches: 17. CDR3 sequence (DNA): TGTGCCAGCAGTTTATTCTATTCAGGGGGCGCCCCCATTATCGAGCAGTACTTC. Protein product: CASSLFYSGGAPIIEQYF.

In this sample, this clonotype turned up many times. The V call is TRBV6-2 or TRBV6-3, the J call TRBJ1-2; D is undetermined. V shed 4 bases and J shed 4 bases, with 10 bases lying between them. The germline CDR1 and CDR2 sequences are MNHEY and SVGEGT. The CDR3 totals 13 residues. DNA for the CDR3: TGTGCCAGCAGTTTTCCAGGTTCCTATGGCTACACCTTC. Its protein is CASSFPGSYGYTF.

This clonotype was seen a handful of times. J is TRBJ1-5 and V is TRBV5-1, with D unresolved. V was shortened by 1 base and J by 4 bases, with 9 bases between the two germline ends. The CDR3 consists of 14 residues. Germline assignment: CDR1 SGHRS and CDR2 YFSETQ. CDR3 DNA sequence: TGCGCCAGCAGCTTGAACAGTCAAAATCAGCCCCAGCATTTT. Translating gives CASSLNSQNQPQHF.

This clonotype was observed many times. This chain links TRBV11-2 with TRBJ1-1, with TRBD1 identical over 7 bases. Germline trimming cut 5 bases from V and 1 base from J; bases unmatched to any gene: 4. CDR3 length: 14 residues. Germline lookup yields CDR1 SGHAT and CDR2 FQNNGV. The CDR3 DNA reads TGTGCCAGCAGCCTCCGGGACAGGAACACTGAAGCTTTCTTT. It yields the protein CASSLRDRNTEAFF.

The rearrangement links TRBV2 to TRBJ2-7; no definite D call. Germline assignment: CDR1 SNHLY and CDR2 FYNNEI. CDR3 size: 12 residues. The ends were cut back, 6 bases at V and 1 base at J, with 7 bases in the middle. The CDR3 is CASRTESYEQYF. The CDR3 nucleotides read TGTGCCAGCAGGACGGAATCCTACGAGCAGTACTTC.

This clonotype was found many times. The V and J genes are TRBV20-1 and TRBJ1-1; D possibly corresponds to TRBD1 (5 bases). Germline assignment: CDR1 DFQATT and CDR2 SNEGSKA (reference sequence). The ends were cut back, 6 bases at V and 3 bases at J, with 11 bases in the middle. This CDR3 spans 12 amino acids. The CDR3 DNA follows: TGCAGTGCGCAGGGTGGGGACACTGAAGCTTTCTTT. It codes for CSAQGGDTEAFF.

The chain is built from TRBV2 and TRBJ2-3; D possibly corresponds to TRBD1 (6 bases). Trimming cost V 7 bases and J 5 bases, with 10 bases left between them. Germline CDR1 and CDR2: SNHLY and FYNNEI. The length of the CDR3 is 12 residues. CDR3 loop: CASKGVGDTQYF. As DNA, the CDR3 is TGTGCCAGCAAGGGGGTCGGAGATACGCAGTATTTT.

The chain is built from TRBV15 and TRBJ1-1; D not resolved. The CDR3 consists of 16 residues. V gave up 0 bases and J gave up 1 base, with 12 bases separating them. Germline V gene lookup returns CDR1 LNHNV and CDR2 YYDKDF (reference sequence). CDR3 bases: TGTGCCACCAGCAGAGATCGTTCAGGTTGGAACACTGAAGCTTTCTTT. It yields the protein CATSRDRSGWNTEAFF.